This T cell receptor beta chain stems from a study of T cell repertoires in cytomegalovirus infection. MiXCR, applied by TCRdb to the reads, yields one record per CDR3 protein. The data contain a few hundred thousand distinct CDR3 sequences, 33% of them singletons. Study-wide points: The response measured ex vivo was dominated by TCR beta clonotypes (HLA-C-restricted and CMV-specific).

As regards this clonotype: The antigen remains unidentified.

This CDR3 has 15 residues. Per the germline V gene, CDR1 is MGHRA and CDR2 is YSYEKL. The V and J ends lost 0 bases and 10 bases respectively, with 17 bases between them. The clonotype originates from a human donor in good health (CMV status not recorded). Some clones in this sample may be carry-over from other donors' samples. The source was cultured PBMCs, collected from culture after CMV antigen stimulation. The chain combines TRBV4-1 with TRBJ2-3; possible D gene TRBD1, 6 bases. The CDR3 sequence: CASSQDRVGARSQYF. DNA of the CDR3: TGCGCCAGCAGCCAAGATAGAGTGGGGGCTAGGTCGCAGTATTTT.